The 20 T cell receptor beta chains below all came from one sample that was sequenced in a study of technical replicates of blood from a handful of donors. The assay was immunoSEQ multiplex PCR, and TCRdb's table has in-frame clones only and misses some. Of around 14,000 clones detected, almost 85% appear once; the ten largest clones hold roughly a tenth. Sequenced material: PBMCs. All receptors come from a human donor in good health.

This clone was seen a handful of times. The chain employs TRBV4-2 and TRBJ2-7, with 7 positions matching TRBD2. J was trimmed by 0 bases and V by 1 base; bases with no gene match: 6. Germline V gene lookup returns CDR1 LGHNA and CDR2 YNFKEQ. The CDR3 consists of 16 residues. This chain's CDR3 is CASSQGSGGGSYEQYF. The CDR3 DNA sequence: TGTGCCAGCAGCCAAGGGTCGGGAGGCGGCTCCTACGAGCAGTACTTC.

The CDR3 sequence: CATSAGQETQYF. In DNA, the CDR3 is TGTGCCACCAGCGCGGGCCAAGAGACCCAGTACTTC. The chain carries TRBV28 and TRBJ2-5, with a tentative D call TRBD2 (5 bases). There are 12 residues in the CDR3. The germline V and J ends were trimmed by 10 bases and 1 base, with 10 bases remaining between them. Germline loops: CDR1 MDHEN, CDR2 SYDVKM.

The chain carries TRBV5-1 and TRBJ2-7, with D possibly being TRBD2 (6 bases). This CDR3 has 16 residues. CDR1 is SGHRS and CDR2 is YFSETQ in the germline V gene. Trimming took off 3 bases at V and 1 base at J, with 17 bases between the two ends. CDR3 bases: TGCGCCAGCAGCTCCGGTGGTGGGGGGAATTCCTACGAGCAGTACTTC. Amino acid sequence: CASSSGGGGNSYEQYF.

The chain combines TRBV28 with TRBJ2-7; D may be TRBD1 (6 bases). CDR3 size: 15 residues. Trimming cost V 4 bases and J 6 bases, with 19 bases left between them. Germline V gene lookup returns CDR1 MDHEN and CDR2 SYDVKM. CDR3 protein: CASSSLLRGTGEQYF. In DNA form, the CDR3 reads TGTGCCAGCAGTTCCCTTTTGAGGGGGACGGGCGAGCAGTACTTC.

The chain is built from TRBV2 and TRBJ1-5; a possible D gene is TRBD1 (5 bases). This CDR3 is built from 18 residues. V shed 4 bases and J shed 5 bases, with 24 bases lying between them. Germline values: CDR1 SNHLY, CDR2 FYNNEI. This CDR3 is CASSVGPGMTLGDQPQHF. Here the CDR3 DNA reads TGTGCCAGCAGTGTAGGGCCAGGGATGACTTTAGGTGATCAGCCCCAGCATTTT.

This clone has more than one count but fewer than ten. The rearrangement links TRBV19 to TRBJ1-1; D remains unclear. CDR3 size: 17 residues. Trimming pared 1 base from V and 1 base from J, leaving 16 bases between. CDR1 is LNHDA and CDR2 is SQIVND in the germline V gene (reference sequence). The CDR3 DNA is TGTGCCAGTAGTATAGGGGGAGCCCGTGATTCGAACACTGAAGCTTTCTTT. This sequence encodes CASSIGGARDSNTEAFF.

This rearrangement joins TRBV7-9 to TRBJ2-2, with 8 bases fitting TRBD1. V was pared by 1 base and J by 2 bases, with 6 bases of the junction left unmatched. Germline CDR1 reads SEHNR; CDR2 reads FQNEAQ (reference sequence). This CDR3 region has 17 residues. The CDR3 DNA sequence: TGTGCCAGCAGCTTAGGGTACGGGACAGGCAACACCGGGGAGCTGTTTTTT. Translated: CASSLGYGTGNTGELFF.

The chain couples TRBV30 to TRBJ2-5; unclear D gene. Germline V gene lookup returns CDR1 GTSNPN and CDR2 SVGIG (reference sequence). Trimming removed 4 bases at V and 1 base at J, with 10 bases between. This CDR3 is 13 amino acids long. The DNA of the CDR3 is TGTGCCTGGAAGAGAGAGCTCCAAGAGACCCAGTACTTC. As protein: CAWKRELQETQYF.

This clone was detected only once. The chain recombines TRBV19 with TRBJ1-1; D is ambiguous. CDR3 length: 14 amino acids. In germline, CDR1 is LNHDA, CDR2 SQIVND (reference sequence). The germline V and J ends were trimmed by 5 bases and 3 bases, with 13 bases remaining between them. The CDR3 sequence is CASSAWTSHTEAFF. For the CDR3, the DNA is TGTGCCAGTAGTGCATGGACTTCGCACACTGAAGCTTTCTTT.

The chain is built from TRBV18 and TRBJ2-7; 7 bases align to TRBD2. The trim removed 8 bases at V and 6 bases at J, leaving 7 bases unmatched. The CDR3 spans 12 residues. Per germline, CDR1 KGHSH and CDR2 LQKENI. The CDR3 coding sequence is TGTGCCAGCCGGGGGGAGGGCAGCGAGCAGTACTTC. Protein sequence: CASRGEGSEQYF. Full variable domain (rest looked up from reference TRBV18 and TRBJ2-7): NAGVMQNPRHLVRRRGQEARLRCSPMKGHSHVYWYRQLPEEGLKFMVYLQKENIIDESGMPKERFSAEFPKEGPSILRIQQVVRGDSAAYFCASRGEGSEQYFGPGTRLTVT.

The CDR3 coding sequence is TGTGCCAGCAGCCCGGGGGGGGAATCCGCTGGCTACACCTTC. This gives the protein CASSPGGESAGYTF. V and J are TRBV5-8 and TRBJ1-2; the D gene is possibly TRBD1 (5 bases). In germline, CDR1 is SGHTS, CDR2 YDEGEE. Trimming left V 4 bases short and J 7 bases short, with 17 bases between. This CDR3 comprises 14 residues.

The J gene is TRBJ2-1, the V gene TRBV5-1; 10 nucleotides match TRBD2. The CDR3 sequence is 15 residues long. The germline CDR1 and CDR2 sequences are SGHRS and YFSETQ. The J segment lost 6 bases and the V segment lost 2 bases, leaving 5 bases of the junction unmatched. The CDR3 coding sequence is TGCGCCAGCAGCTTAGCGGGAGGGCCGGGCAATGAGCAGTTCTTC. It encodes CASSLAGGPGNEQFF.

The chain links TRBV19 to TRBJ2-3; TRBD2 aligns across 14 bases. The CDR3 is 15 residues long. Trimming cost V 7 bases and J 9 bases; bases outside gene matches: 9. Germline lookup yields CDR1 LNHDA and CDR2 SQIVND (reference sequence). The CDR3 region is CASNPGLAGAETQYF. The DNA for the CDR3 is TGTGCCAGTAACCCGGGACTAGCGGGAGCTGAGACGCAGTATTTT. The full variable domain, in which reference TRBV19 and TRBJ2-3 provide the parts outside the CDR3, is DGGITQSPKYLFRKEGQNVTLSCEQNLNHDAMYWYRQDPGQGLRLIYYSQIVNDFQKGDIAEGYSVSREKKESFPLTVTSAQKNPTAFYLCASNPGLAGAETQYFGPGTRLTVL.

The rearrangement uses TRBV6-1 and TRBJ2-7; 15 bases fit TRBD2. V was clipped by 6 bases and J by 6 bases; unmatched bases: 6. The germline CDR1 and CDR2 sequences are MNHNS and SASEGT. The CDR3 has 15 residues. DNA of the CDR3: TGTGCCAGCAGGAGGACTAGCGGGAGGGCCGTCGAGCAGTACTTC. Translating it yields CASRRTSGRAVEQYF.

The V call is TRBV7-9, the J call TRBJ2-1; D ambiguous. This CDR3 is built from 16 residues. In germline, CDR1 is SEHNR, CDR2 FQNEAQ (reference sequence). V lost 1 base to trimming and J lost 0 bases, with 10 bases between them. The CDR3 DNA sequence: TGTGCCAGCAGCTTAGAAAGACAAGGCTCCTACAATGAGCAGTTCTTC. Residues: CASSLERQGSYNEQFF.

This clone was recorded once. V gene TRBV6-6 combines with J gene TRBJ2-1; D gene uncertain. The germline V gene encodes CDR1 MNHNY and CDR2 SVGAGI (reference sequence). There are 12 residues in the CDR3. V lost 5 bases and J lost 1, with 3 bases in between. The CDR3 bases are TGTGCCAGCAGTCAATCCTACAATGAGCAGTTCTTC. Protein product: CASSQSYNEQFF.

This clone appeared a single time. The V gene is TRBV7-9, the J gene TRBJ1-2, with D tentatively TRBD1 (5 bases). Trimming pared 4 bases from V and 4 bases from J, leaving 19 bases between. CDR1 and CDR2 from the germline V gene are SEHNR and FQNEAQ (reference sequence). The CDR3 loop spans 16 amino acids. DNA for the CDR3: TGTGCCAGCAGCTCCCCGGCAGGGTACCCCTTCTATGGCTACACCTTC. Residues: CASSSPAGYPFYGYTF.

The V and J genes are TRBV11-2 and TRBJ2-5, with D possibly matching TRBD2 (7 bases). Germline V gene lookup returns CDR1 SGHAT and CDR2 FQNNGV. The V end was cut by 8 bases, the J end by 5 bases, with 18 bases between. This CDR3 is 14 amino acids long. The CDR3 loop reads CASGGGGVGETQYF. In DNA form, the CDR3 reads TGTGCCAGCGGAGGAGGGGGGGTAGGGGAGACCCAGTACTTC.

The chain uses TRBV13 and TRBJ2-3, with 9 bases matching TRBD1. The V gene end was trimmed by 4 bases and the J gene end by 3 bases; junction bases not matched to a gene: 2. Germline-derived CDR1 and CDR2 are PRHDT and FYEKMQ (reference sequence). This CDR3 contains 14 residues. The CDR3 spells CASSWGTGTDTQYF. The DNA for the CDR3 is TGTGCCAGCAGCTGGGGGACAGGGACAGATACGCAGTATTTT.

The V gene is TRBV5-1, the J gene TRBJ2-1; no reliable D call. The CDR3 length is 15 residues. CDR1 is SGHRS and CDR2 is YFSETQ in the germline V gene. Trimming cost V 1 base and J 6 bases, with 14 bases left between them. CDR3 DNA sequence: TGCGCCAGCAGCTTGTGGTCGGGTACGGTCAATGAGCAGTTCTTC. This codes for CASSLWSGTVNEQFF. Using reference TRBV5-1 and TRBJ2-1 for the parts outside the CDR3, the full variable domain is KAGVTQTPRYLIKTRGQQVTLSCSPISGHRSVSWYQQTPGQGLQFLFEYFSETQRNKGNFPGRFSGRQFSNSRSEMNVSTLELGDSALYLCASSLWSGTVNEQFFGPGTRLTVL.